This T cell receptor beta chain was obtained from a study of T cell repertoires in cytomegalovirus infection. Study information: Public TCR beta signature analysis indicated the presence of both CMV infection and matching HLA type.

TCRdb reprocessed the reads with MiXCR, giving one entry per CDR3 protein. The sample holds a few hundred thousand distinct CDR3 sequences, 40% seen once. Comment on this clonotype: The antigen remains unidentified.

Study-wide results and limits: Summed public TCR beta family frequency identified CMV carriers bearing the relevant HLA. The response measured ex vivo was dominated by TCR beta clonotypes (HLA-C-restricted and CMV-specific).

V was trimmed by 2 bases and J by 8 bases, leaving 10 bases between them. CDR3 length: 13 amino acids. CDR1 SGHTA and CDR2 FQGNSA come from the germline V gene. Sample: cultured PBMCs, taken from culture after CMV antigen stimulation. This sequence originates from a human donor in good health (CMV status not recorded). Some clones in this sample may be carry-over from other donors' samples. The chain joins TRBV7-2 to TRBJ2-1, with TRBD2 as a possible D gene (7 bases). The CDR3 is CASSLRGGYEQFF. The CDR3 DNA follows: TGTGCCAGCAGCTTAAGGGGGGGGTATGAGCAGTTCTTC. Full variable domain (missing parts from reference TRBV7-2 and TRBJ2-1): GAGVSQSPSNKVTEKGKDVELRCDPISGHTALYWYRQSLGQGLEFLIYFQGNSAPDKSGLPSDRFSAERTGGSVSTLTIQRTQQEDSAVYLCASSLRGGYEQFFGPGTRLTVL.